One sample yielded the 30 T cell receptor beta chains listed below, sequenced in a study of early T cells in non-severe SARS-CoV-2 infection. TCRdb re-called the 5' RACE reads through MiXCR, storing one row per CDR3 protein. There are 85,000 to 90,000 distinct CDR3 sequences in the sample; over 13% occur only once, and roughly 6.4% lies in the top ten. The sample taken for sequencing was whole blood. The receptors were sampled from an adult who was a healthcare worker with PCR-confirmed SARS-CoV-2 infection or an uninfected control (not recorded which).

The chain joins TRBV18 to TRBJ1-5; 7 nucleotides line up with TRBD1. Trimming cost V 4 bases and J 3 bases; bases outside gene matches: 6. CDR1 and CDR2 from the germline V gene are KGHSH and LQKENI. There are 15 residues in the CDR3. As DNA, the CDR3 is TGTGCCAGCTCACTGAGGGACAGACTCAATCAGCCCCAGCATTTT. Translation: CASSLRDRLNQPQHF.

At least ten counts were recorded for this clonotype. The V call is TRBV9, the J call TRBJ2-4, with 7 bases fitting TRBD1. Trimming cost V 3 bases and J 7 bases; bases outside gene matches: 7. CDR1 and CDR2 (germline): SGDLS, YYNGEE. This CDR3 region has 14 residues. CDR3 sequence reads: CASSAATGMNIQYF. The DNA for the CDR3 is TGTGCCAGCAGCGCAGCGACAGGGATGAACATTCAGTACTTC. The entire variable domain, with the rest obtained from reference TRBV9 and TRBJ2-4, is as follows: DSGVTQTPKHLITATGQRVTLRCSPRSGDLSVYWYQQSLDQGLQFLIQYYNGEERAKGNILERFSAQQFPDLHSELNLSSLELGDSALYFCASSAATGMNIQYFGAGTRLSVL.

The rearrangement links TRBV20-1 to TRBJ2-5; 9 nucleotides match TRBD1. Germline V CDR1 and CDR2: DFQATT, SNEGSKA (reference sequence). V lost 3 bases and J lost 1; bases outside the gene matches: 6. This CDR3 is 15 amino acids long. The CDR3 is CSARAGTGFQETQYF. The CDR3 nucleotides read TGCAGTGCTAGGGCCGGGACAGGGTTCCAAGAGACCCAGTACTTC.

This clonotype was recorded many times. The chain combines TRBV20-1 with TRBJ2-2; 8 positions match TRBD2. Per germline, CDR1 DFQATT and CDR2 SNEGSKA (reference sequence). This CDR3 spans 15 amino acids. V was clipped by 4 bases and J by 0 bases; unmatched bases: 4. CDR3 loop: CSATGGDSNTGELFF. The DNA for the CDR3 is TGCAGTGCTACCGGGGGGGACTCGAACACCGGGGAGCTGTTTTTT.

V usage is TRBV29-1 and J usage is TRBJ1-1; D is ambiguous. From germline, CDR1 is SQVTM and CDR2 ANQGSEA. Trimming removed 7 bases from V and 7 bases from J, with 16 bases in between. This CDR3 has 12 residues. The CDR3 sequence: CSATDGKVEAFF. The CDR3 DNA reads as TGCAGCGCAACGGACGGGAAAGTTGAAGCTTTCTTT.

This clonotype showed up many times. The chain is built from TRBV6-1 and TRBJ2-3, with D perhaps TRBD1 (6 bases). Germline CDR1 and CDR2: MNHNS and SASEGT. Trimming shortened V by 6 bases and J by 1 base, and 20 bases separated the two germline ends. The CDR3 consists of 17 residues. The CDR3 sequence: CASRSPGAGARTDTQYF. CDR3 nucleotide sequence: TGTGCCAGCAGGTCCCCAGGGGCAGGGGCCCGCACAGATACGCAGTATTTT.

The V call is TRBV2, the J call TRBJ1-6; 7 nucleotides align to TRBD1. This CDR3 spans 14 amino acids. Germline CDR1 SNHLY, CDR2 FYNNEI. V was pared by 7 bases and J by 7 bases, with 7 bases of the junction left unmatched. This CDR3 is CASISRGGNSPLHF. Written as DNA, the CDR3 is TGTGCCAGCATAAGCAGGGGGGGAAATTCACCCCTCCACTTT.

This sequence joins TRBV5-1 and TRBJ2-1; perhaps TRBD1 as D (5 bases). The V gene lost 1 base and the J gene lost 6 bases, with 14 bases spanning the gap. Germline values: CDR1 SGHRS, CDR2 YFSETQ. The CDR3 length is 15 residues. In DNA, the CDR3 is TGCGCCAGCAGCTTGTGGGGCGGCCCGTCCAATGAGCAGTTCTTC. Its translation is CASSLWGGPSNEQFF.

CDR3 in amino acids: CASARDSAPTDTQYF. The CDR3 coding sequence is TGTGCCAGTGCCCGGGACTCGGCACCCACAGATACGCAGTATTTT. This chain links TRBV6-1 with TRBJ2-3; TRBD2 might be the D (6 bases). V gave up 9 bases and J gave up 2 bases, with 18 bases separating them. The CDR3 contains 15 residues. Germline V gene lookup returns CDR1 MNHNS and CDR2 SASEGT.

This clonotype has only a few counts. The V call is TRBV20-1, the J call TRBJ2-1, with 10 bases lining up with TRBD2. The CDR3 runs to 13 residues. The J segment lost 9 bases and the V segment lost 6 bases, leaving 8 bases of the junction unmatched. CDR1 and CDR2 (germline): DFQATT, SNEGSKA (reference sequence). CDR3 region: CSAVRSGRGEQFF. The CDR3 nucleotides read TGCAGTGCCGTGCGGAGCGGGAGGGGTGAGCAGTTCTTC.

This clonotype has a handful of counts. V gene TRBV11-2 combines with J gene TRBJ2-6; a weak D match, TRBD2 (5 bases). This CDR3 has 20 amino acids. Deletions cut 0 bases from V and 4 bases from J, with 22 bases between. Germline V lookup: CDR1 SGHAT, CDR2 FQNNGV. CDR3 coding DNA: TGTGCCAGCAGCTTAGATGAGAGACACAGAGCAGCGGCGGGGGCCAACGTCCTGACTTTC. Its protein product is CASSLDERHRAAAGANVLTF.

At least ten counts were recorded for this clonotype. The rearrangement links TRBV5-6 to TRBJ2-3; 7 bases are shared with TRBD2. CDR1 and CDR2 (germline): SGHDT, YYEEEE. This CDR3 spans 15 amino acids. The ends lost 5 bases at V and 2 bases at J; junction bases unmatched: 8. CDR3 in DNA: TGTGCCAGCAGTCATAGACTAGCTAACACAGATACGCAGTATTTT. Its protein product is CASSHRLANTDTQYF.

V and J are TRBV6-2 or TRBV6-3 and TRBJ2-1; 7 nucleotides align to TRBD2. Germline V gives CDR1 MNHEY, CDR2 SVGEGT. Trimming took 2 bases from V and 0 from J; bases not matched to a gene: 7. CDR3 length: 17 residues. The CDR3 nucleotides are TGTGCCAGCAGTTACATGGCTAGCGGTTTCTCCTACAATGAGCAGTTCTTC. Its translation: CASSYMASGFSYNEQFF.

J is TRBJ2-1 and V is TRBV7-9; D may match TRBD1 or TRBD2 (5 bases each). The CDR3 has 18 amino acids. The V gene's germline CDR1 is SEHNR and CDR2 FQNEAQ (reference sequence). Trimming took off 1 base at V and 6 bases at J, with 22 bases between the two ends. The chain's CDR3 is CASSLELLRDLRLNEQFF. CDR3 sequence (DNA): TGTGCCAGCAGCTTAGAATTACTTCGGGACCTACGACTCAATGAGCAGTTCTTC. The entire variable domain, with the rest obtained from reference TRBV7-9 and TRBJ2-1, is as follows: DTGVSQNPRHKITKRGQNVTFRCDPISEHNRLYWYRQTLGQGPEFLTYFQNEAQLEKSRLLSDRFSAERPKGSFSTLEIQRTEQGDSAMYLCASSLELLRDLRLNEQFFGPGTRLTVL.

V usage is TRBV19 and J usage is TRBJ2-7, with a tentative D call TRBD2 (6 bases). The germline V gene has CDR1 LNHDA and CDR2 SQIVND (reference sequence). The CDR3 totals 13 residues. The V and J ends lost 3 bases and 4 bases respectively, with 10 bases between them. This CDR3 reads CASSIQGGYEQYF. DNA of the CDR3: TGTGCCAGTAGTATTCAGGGAGGTTACGAGCAGTACTTC. Complete variable domain (other parts from reference TRBV19 and TRBJ2-7): DGGITQSPKYLFRKEGQNVTLSCEQNLNHDAMYWYRQDPGQGLRLIYYSQIVNDFQKGDIAEGYSVSREKKESFPLTVTSAQKNPTAFYLCASSIQGGYEQYFGPGTRLTVT.

This clonotype was counted between two and nine times. The rearrangement uses TRBV10-2 and TRBJ2-2; 11 nucleotides line up with TRBD2. The ends lost 9 bases at V and 0 bases at J; junction bases unmatched: 12. The CDR3 contains 18 residues. Looked up from germline, CDR1 is WSHSY and CDR2 is SAAADI. The CDR3: CASGDSGLAVANTGELFF. In nucleotides, the CDR3 is TGCGCCAGTGGTGATTCGGGACTAGCGGTTGCGAACACCGGGGAGCTGTTTTTT.

This clonotype was counted between two and nine times. The CDR3 reads CASTSWRGGVTEAFF. The CDR3 nucleotides read TGTGCCAGCACCTCTTGGCGGGGAGGGGTCACCGAAGCTTTCTTT. This chain links TRBV27 with TRBJ1-1, with a possible D match to TRBD1 (5 bases). The CDR3 covers 15 residues. Germline V gene lookup returns CDR1 MNHEY and CDR2 SMNVEV (reference sequence). The V end lost 7 bases, the J end lost 8 bases, and 23 bases lay between the germline ends.

There are a few counts of this clonotype. The chain carries TRBV29-1 and TRBJ2-3; D is undetermined. CDR3 length equals 13 residues. Trimming shortened V by 6 bases and J by 2 bases, and 12 bases separated the two germline ends. The V gene's germline CDR1 is SQVTM and CDR2 ANQGSEA. The DNA of the CDR3 is TGCAGCGTCTCTAAGGGCCCCACAGATACGCAGTATTTT. Translating gives CSVSKGPTDTQYF.

This clonotype was observed a few times. The CDR3 sequence is CSVNAGYRGGELFF. For the CDR3, the DNA is TGCAGCGTTAACGCAGGGTATCGAGGCGGGGAGCTGTTTTTT. This rearrangement joins TRBV29-1 to TRBJ2-2, with D possibly being TRBD1 (5 bases). Germline V lookup: CDR1 SQVTM, CDR2 ANQGSEA. V shed 5 bases and J shed 7 bases, with 17 bases lying between them. The CDR3 is 14 residues long.

V usage is TRBV15 and J usage is TRBJ1-3; the D is unclear. Germline CDR1 LNHNV, CDR2 YYDKDF (reference sequence). The CDR3 has 17 amino acids. Between the trimmed V and J ends, which lost 1 base and 0 bases, there was a span of 13 bases. The CDR3 sequence: CATSRGRGPGSGNTIYF. The CDR3, as DNA: TGTGCCACCAGCAGAGGGAGAGGGCCGGGCTCTGGAAACACCATATATTTT.

This clonotype has only a few counts. The chain is built from TRBV14 and TRBJ2-5; D is tentatively TRBD1 or TRBD2 (6 bases each). Germline V gives CDR1 SGHDN, CDR2 FVKESK. Trimming removed 2 bases from V and 2 bases from J, with 12 bases in between. This CDR3 is 15 amino acids long. The CDR3 DNA reads as TGTGCCAGCAGCCAAACAGGGACTTGGCAAGAGACCCAGTACTTC. Amino acid sequence: CASSQTGTWQETQYF.

A few counts support this clonotype. This chain uses TRBV10-2 with TRBJ1-5; D not certain. V was trimmed by 1 base and J by 6 bases, leaving 4 bases between them. CDR1 is WSHSY, CDR2 SAAADI, per germline. The CDR3 totals 12 residues. In DNA, the CDR3 is TGCGCCAGCAGTGAGTGGGGTCAGCCCCAGCATTTT. This codes for CASSEWGQPQHF.

This chain links TRBV7-9 with TRBJ2-5; the D gene is possibly TRBD2 (6 bases). Trimming pared 8 bases from V and 4 bases from J, leaving 14 bases between. The CDR3 is 13 amino acids. The germline V gene has CDR1 SEHNR and CDR2 FQNEAQ (reference sequence). The CDR3 is CASRGGHLETQYF. CDR3 coding DNA: TGTGCCAGCCGCGGAGGGCACCTAGAGACCCAGTACTTC.

The CDR3, as DNA: TGCAGCGTCCCGGGACAGACTTACAATGAGCAGTTCTTC. This encodes CSVPGQTYNEQFF. This sequence joins TRBV29-1 and TRBJ2-1, with 7 bases identical to TRBD1. CDR3 length: 13 amino acids. The ends lost 6 bases at V and 4 bases at J; junction bases unmatched: 6. CDR1 and CDR2 (germline): SQVTM, ANQGSEA.

The J gene is TRBJ1-3, the V gene TRBV7-6, with no clear D. From germline, CDR1 is SGHVS and CDR2 FNYEAQ. This CDR3 has 12 amino acids. Trimming shortened V by 2 bases and J by 4 bases, and 3 bases separated the two germline ends. The CDR3 here is CASSLYGNTIYF. The CDR3 bases are TGTGCCAGCAGCTTATACGGAAACACCATATATTTT.

This rearrangement joins TRBV29-1 to TRBJ2-1; no clear D gene. Trimming removed 3 bases from V and 1 base from J, with 4 bases in between. Germline values: CDR1 SQVTM, CDR2 ANQGSEA. The CDR3 runs 12 residues. The CDR3 spells CSVDSSYNEQFF. The CDR3 bases are TGCAGCGTTGACAGTTCCTACAATGAGCAGTTCTTC.

This chain uses TRBV2 with TRBJ1-2; tentatively, D is TRBD1 (5 bases). The CDR3 is 14 residues long. CDR1 is SNHLY, CDR2 FYNNEI, per germline. Trimming removed 4 bases from V and 6 bases from J, with 15 bases in between. CDR3 loop: CASSGDGRRDGYTF. The CDR3 DNA sequence: TGTGCCAGCAGTGGGGACGGACGGCGAGATGGCTACACCTTC.

The gene calls are TRBV9 and TRBJ2-7, with a tentative D call TRBD1 (5 bases). Trimming took off 4 bases at V and 4 bases at J, with 15 bases between the two ends. From germline, CDR1 is SGDLS and CDR2 YYNGEE. There are 14 residues in the CDR3. CDR3 sequence reads: CASSPGIELYEQYF. The CDR3 DNA sequence: TGTGCCAGCAGCCCAGGGATAGAGCTGTACGAGCAGTACTTC.

J is TRBJ1-2 and V is TRBV6-5, with a possible D match to TRBD1 (5 bases). Trimming left V 5 bases short and J 2 bases short, with 9 bases between. Germline CDR1 MNHEY, CDR2 SVGAGI. There are 13 residues in the CDR3. CDR3 in DNA: TGTGCCAGCAGTCAGACAGCGAACTATGGCTACACCTTC. The encoded protein is CASSQTANYGYTF.

The chain couples TRBV11-2 to TRBJ2-5; no clear D gene. Germline CDR1 SGHAT, CDR2 FQNNGV. Trimming took off 0 bases at V and 4 bases at J, with 6 bases between the two ends. This CDR3 region has 13 residues. The CDR3 DNA follows: TGTGCCAGCAGCTTAGATTGGGGAGAGACCCAGTACTTC. It codes for CASSLDWGETQYF. The full variable domain, completed using reference TRBV11-2 and TRBJ2-5, is EAGVAQSPRYKIIEKRQSVAFWCNPISGHATLYWYQQILGQGPKLLIQFQNNGVVDDSQLPKDRFSAERLKGVDSTLKIQPAKLEDSAVYLCASSLDWGETQYFGPGTRLLVL.